This TCR beta chain comes out of a study of response to subunit inactivated influenza vaccine. This clonotype was seen repeatedly, ten times or more. Its antigen is as yet unknown. One entry per CDR3 protein, called by TCRdb with MiXCR from the RT-PCR reads. Seen here are a few hundred thousand distinct CDR3 sequences, 14% observed once, and the top ten hold around 10%. Study results and limitations: The authors put forward the suggestion that each seasonal influenza vaccination may bring in only a limited number of new T cells.

The source was PBMCs from blood, collected 11 to 12 days after vaccination. The receptor was isolated from a man aged 50 to 60 who received an inactivated influenza vaccine.

The CDR3 sequence: CASSQSGQGAANEQFF. CDR3 coding DNA: TGCGCCAGCAGCCAATCCGGACAGGGGGCGGCGAATGAGCAGTTCTTC. V is TRBV4-1 and J is TRBJ2-1, with 11 bases lining up with TRBD1. Germline loops: CDR1 MGHRA, CDR2 YSYEKL. Trimming took 2 bases from V and 7 from J; bases not matched to a gene: 7. This CDR3 spans 16 amino acids.